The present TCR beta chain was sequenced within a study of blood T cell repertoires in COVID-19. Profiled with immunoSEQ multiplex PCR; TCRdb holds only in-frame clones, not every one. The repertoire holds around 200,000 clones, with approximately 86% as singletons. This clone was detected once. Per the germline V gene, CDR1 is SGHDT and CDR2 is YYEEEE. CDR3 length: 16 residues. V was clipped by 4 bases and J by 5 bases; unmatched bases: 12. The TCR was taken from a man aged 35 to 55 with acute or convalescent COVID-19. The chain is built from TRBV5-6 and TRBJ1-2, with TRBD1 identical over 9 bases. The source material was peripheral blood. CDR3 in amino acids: CASSPLNRDRVYGYTF. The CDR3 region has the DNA TGTGCCAGCAGCCCCCTAAACCGGGACAGGGTATATGGCTACACCTTC.